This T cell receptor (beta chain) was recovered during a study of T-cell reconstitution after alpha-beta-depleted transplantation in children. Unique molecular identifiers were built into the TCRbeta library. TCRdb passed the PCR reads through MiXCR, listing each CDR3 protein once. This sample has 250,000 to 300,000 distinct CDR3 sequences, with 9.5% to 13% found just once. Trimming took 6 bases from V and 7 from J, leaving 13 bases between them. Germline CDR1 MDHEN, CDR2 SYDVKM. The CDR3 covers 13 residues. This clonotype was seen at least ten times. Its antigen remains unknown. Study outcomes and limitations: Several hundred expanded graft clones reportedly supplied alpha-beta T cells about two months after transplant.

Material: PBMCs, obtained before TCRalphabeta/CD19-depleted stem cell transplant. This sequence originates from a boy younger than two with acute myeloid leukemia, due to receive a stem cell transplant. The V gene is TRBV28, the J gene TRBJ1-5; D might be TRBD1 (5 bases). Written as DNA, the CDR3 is TGTGCCAGCAGCCGGCAGCAGGGCCAGCCCCAGCATTTT. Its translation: CASSRQQGQPQHF.